The T cell receptor (beta chain) described here comes from a study of blood T cell repertoires in COVID-19. The CDR3 consists of 14 residues. Trimming stripped 2 bases from V and 4 bases from J, with 12 bases between. Germline CDR1 MDHEN, CDR2 SYDVKM. Authors' analysis steps: Reference gene primers were amplified, and this amplification served to estimate nucleated cell counts. Some clones are missing from TCRdb's copy, which holds only in-frame ones; the method was immunoSEQ multiplex PCR. V and J calls and clone size are those listed in that table; D and trimming were worked out from the DNA. The table includes 65,000 to 90,000 clones, about 82% detected once.

The source material was peripheral blood. The clonotype originates from a woman older than 75 in a cohort sampled during active or convalescent COVID-19. The V gene is TRBV28, the J gene TRBJ2-7; D is perhaps TRBD1 (6 bases). CDR3 bases: TGTGCCAGCAGTTTAGCAGGGGTAAAATACGAGCAGTACTTC. It yields the protein CASSLAGVKYEQYF. Using reference TRBV28 and TRBJ2-7 for the parts outside the CDR3, the full variable domain is DVKVTQSSRYLVKRTGEKVFLECVQDMDHENMFWYRQDPGLGLRLIYFSYDVKMKEKGDIPEGYSVSREKKERFSLILESASTNQTSMYLCASSLAGVKYEQYFGPGTRLTVT.